The 25 T cell receptor beta chains below all came from one sample that was sequenced in a study of blood T cells in healthy people across ages. The use of a sample-barcoded 5' primer and a J-beta primer mix characterized a second PCR of about 6 to 11 cycles. Via MiXCR, TCRdb re-called the 5' RACE reads, giving one row per CDR3 protein. The sample consists of 600,000 or so distinct CDR3 sequences, 20% to 25% of them appearing once. Sequencing input: blood. These receptors originate from a man between 65 and 80 years old in good health.

J is TRBJ2-7 and V is TRBV4-1; D may be TRBD1 (6 bases). This CDR3 is 16 amino acids long. Germline V gene sequence: CDR1 MGHRA, CDR2 YSYEKL. Trimming left V 2 bases short and J 2 bases short, with 16 bases between. In nucleotides, the CDR3 is TGCGCCAGCAGCCAAACGCGGCAGGGGTACACCTACGAGCAGTACTTC. Encoded protein: CASSQTRQGYTYEQYF.

This clonotype was detected a few times. The V gene is TRBV4-1, the J gene TRBJ2-7; tentative D call: TRBD1 (5 bases). Trimming left V 4 bases short and J 1 base short, with 8 bases between. The germline V gene has CDR1 MGHRA and CDR2 YSYEKL. The CDR3 covers 13 residues. CDR3 nucleotide sequence: TGCGCCAGCAGCCCGACAGCTTCCTACGAGCAGTACTTC. Its protein is CASSPTASYEQYF.

This clonotype was seen a few times. The chain combines TRBV5-6 with TRBJ2-7; 7 nucleotides agree with TRBD1. The CDR3 has 13 residues. Germline V lookup: CDR1 SGHDT, CDR2 YYEEEE. The V segment lost 4 bases and the J segment 7 bases; nucleotides outside the gene matches: 8. CDR3 amino acids: CASSHGDSREQYF. The DNA for the CDR3 is TGTGCCAGCAGCCATGGGGACAGTCGGGAGCAGTACTTC. Supplemented by reference TRBV5-6 and TRBJ2-7, the full variable domain reads DAGVTQSPTHLIKTRGQQVTLRCSPKSGHDTVSWYQQALGQGPQFIFQYYEEEERQRGNFPDRFSGHQFPNYSSELNVNALLLGDSALYLCASSHGDSREQYFGPGTRLTVT.

The gene calls are TRBV6-6 and TRBJ2-5; 10 bases line up with TRBD1. This CDR3 has 13 amino acids. The V segment lost 7 bases and the J segment 3 bases; nucleotides outside the gene matches: 2. Looked up from germline, CDR1 is MNHNY and CDR2 is SVGAGI (reference sequence). CDR3 residues: CASTGQGEETQYF. The DNA for the CDR3 is TGTGCCAGCACTGGACAGGGGGAAGAGACCCAGTACTTC.

This clonotype occurred a few times. J is TRBJ2-3 and V is TRBV20-1; the match to TRBD2 covers 7 bases. Per the germline V gene, CDR1 is DFQATT and CDR2 is SNEGSKA (reference sequence). The V gene end was trimmed by 0 bases and the J gene end by 0 bases; junction bases not matched to a gene: 12. This CDR3 region has 18 residues. The chain's CDR3 is CSARDPVLAGPSTDTQYF. The CDR3 DNA follows: TGCAGTGCTAGAGATCCAGTCTTAGCGGGTCCCAGCACAGATACGCAGTATTTT.

The gene calls are TRBV28 and TRBJ2-7; the match to TRBD1 covers 7 bases. CDR1 and CDR2 (germline): MDHEN, SYDVKM. The CDR3 is 15 residues long. J was trimmed by 1 base and V by 5 bases; bases with no gene match: 8. The DNA of the CDR3 is TGTGCCAGCAGTATGAACAGGGGTCCATCCTACGAGCAGTACTTC. It codes for CASSMNRGPSYEQYF.

The V call is TRBV30, the J call TRBJ1-3; D call uncertain. This CDR3 is built from 12 residues. V was cut by 4 bases and J by 4 bases, with 8 bases left in between. CDR1 and CDR2 from the germline V gene are GTSNPN and SVGIG (reference sequence). CDR3 residues: CAWTPTGNTIYF. CDR3 nucleotides: TGTGCCTGGACACCAACAGGAAACACCATATATTTT.

In its sample, this clonotype was seen a few times. J is TRBJ2-1 and V is TRBV24-1; 7 bases are a match to TRBD2. CDR1 KGHDR and CDR2 SFDVKD come from the germline V gene. The CDR3 runs 18 residues. J gave up 9 bases and V 3 bases, and 19 bases lay outside the gene matches. The CDR3, as DNA: TGTGCCACCAGTGATCCAACCGTTACTAGCGCCCATAGAGTTGAGCAGTTCTTC. Protein sequence: CATSDPTVTSAHRVEQFF.

The chain couples TRBV7-2 to TRBJ1-2, with TRBD1 matching 9 bases. Losses at the gene ends were 4 bases for V and 7 bases for J; bases not matched to a gene: 4. CDR1 and CDR2 from the germline V gene are SGHTA and FQGNSA. The CDR3 consists of 13 residues. DNA for the CDR3: TGTGCCAGCAGCTCCACAGGGGGCGGTGGCTACACCTTC. Its protein product is CASSSTGGGGYTF. Based on the CDR3 plus reference TRBV7-2 and TRBJ1-2, the full variable domain is GAGVSQSPSNKVTEKGKDVELRCDPISGHTALYWYRQSLGQGLEFLIYFQGNSAPDKSGLPSDRFSAERTGGSVSTLTIQRTQQEDSAVYLCASSSTGGGGYTFGSGTRLTVV.

This clonotype was seen at least ten times. The J gene is TRBJ1-4, the V gene TRBV29-1; no firm D call. Trimming left V 7 bases short and J 0 bases short, with 6 bases between. The CDR3 spans 12 residues. Germline CDR1 is SQVTM and CDR2 is ANQGSEA. CDR3 region: CSAAPTNEKLFF. CDR3 in DNA: TGCAGCGCGGCACCAACTAATGAAAAACTGTTTTTT.

The genes are TRBV9 and TRBJ2-7; D unresolved. CDR1 and CDR2 (germline): SGDLS, YYNGEE. The V gene lost 4 bases and the J gene lost 6 bases, with 11 bases spanning the gap. The CDR3 covers 12 residues. The CDR3 sequence: CASSSHPREQYF. CDR3 nucleotide sequence: TGTGCCAGCAGCTCCCACCCCCGCGAGCAGTACTTC.

This clonotype was counted a few times. V and J are TRBV9 and TRBJ2-1, with D maybe TRBD2 (5 bases). The assigned J gene may be wrong: the sequence end matches TRBJ2-7 better. Germline values: CDR1 SGDLS, CDR2 YYNGEE. The CDR3 has 13 residues. The CDR3 bases are TGTGCCAGCAGCGTCCGGACTGGGTCGGAGCAGTACTTC. It codes for CASSVRTGSEQYF.

This clonotype has only a few counts. The rearrangement uses TRBV20-1 and TRBJ1-1; tentative D call: TRBD1 (5 bases). The V and J ends lost 0 bases and 5 bases respectively, with 10 bases between them. This CDR3 spans 13 amino acids. CDR1 is DFQATT, CDR2 SNEGSKA, per germline (reference sequence). Here the CDR3 reads CSARDSGSTEAFF. CDR3 nucleotide sequence: TGCAGTGCTAGAGATTCAGGGTCGACTGAAGCTTTCTTT.

There are a few counts of this clonotype. The chain is built from TRBV5-1 and TRBJ2-5; 9 positions agree with TRBD2. Unmatched junction bases numbered 11, after V lost 3 bases and J lost 5 bases. The CDR3 runs to 16 residues. Germline-derived CDR1 and CDR2 are SGHRS and YFSETQ. In nucleotides, the CDR3 is TGCGCCAGCAGCTCTGACGCTAGCGGGACGGGGGAGACCCAGTACTTC. Its protein is CASSSDASGTGETQYF. Variable domain in full (rest from reference TRBV5-1 and TRBJ2-5): KAGVTQTPRYLIKTRGQQVTLSCSPISGHRSVSWYQQTPGQGLQFLFEYFSETQRNKGNFPGRFSGRQFSNSRSEMNVSTLELGDSALYLCASSSDASGTGETQYFGPGTRLLVL.

This clonotype has more than one count but fewer than ten. This chain joins TRBV6-4 and TRBJ2-7; a possible D gene is TRBD2 (6 bases). V lost 3 bases and J 0 bases, leaving 12 bases between the germline ends. There are 15 residues in the CDR3. From germline, CDR1 is MRHNA and CDR2 SNTAGT. The CDR3 loop is CASSEAALASYEQYF. Written as DNA, the CDR3 is TGTGCCAGCAGTGAAGCCGCACTAGCCTCCTACGAGCAGTACTTC.

The rearrangement links TRBV6-2 or TRBV6-3 to TRBJ2-4; D tentatively fits TRBD1 or TRBD2 (6 bases each). V lost 0 bases and J lost 1, with 10 bases in between. The CDR3 sequence is 16 residues long. Germline V CDR1 and CDR2: MNHEY, SVGEGT. The CDR3 nucleotides read TGTGCCAGCAGTTACTCCGGGGGCTCGGCCAAAAACATTCAGTACTTC. Encoded protein: CASSYSGGSAKNIQYF.

Here the CDR3 DNA reads TGTGCCAGCAGTTACCGTGCGGGACACAACTCCTACGAGCAGTACTTC. This sequence encodes CASSYRAGHNSYEQYF. The chain combines TRBV6-2 or TRBV6-3 with TRBJ2-7, with D tentatively TRBD1 or TRBD2 (6 bases each). V lost 2 bases, J lost 0 bases, and 14 bases lay in between. Germline V CDR1 and CDR2: MNHEY, SVGEGT. The CDR3 spans 16 residues.

The rearrangement links TRBV11-3 to TRBJ2-3, with 9 bases aligning to TRBD1. The length of the CDR3 is 16 residues. With 5 bases clipped from V and 2 bases from J, the junction kept 8 bases outside the gene matches. The germline V gene encodes CDR1 SGHNT and CDR2 YENEEA. Written as DNA, the CDR3 is TGTGCCAGCAGCCCTAGGGACAGGGAAAACACAGATACGCAGTATTTT. This translates into CASSPRDRENTDTQYF.

The sample holds a few counts of this clonotype. The chain carries TRBV24-1 and TRBJ2-1, with TRBD2 matching 7 bases. This CDR3 is 15 amino acids long. CDR1 is KGHDR, CDR2 SFDVKD, per germline. Losses at the gene ends were 2 bases for V and 13 bases for J; bases not matched to a gene: 13. CDR3 sequence (DNA): TGTGCCACCAGTGATTCCGGGACTATTGGGACCCCTCAGTTCTTC. As protein: CATSDSGTIGTPQFF.

J is TRBJ2-7 and V is TRBV11-2; a weak D match, TRBD1 (5 bases). CDR3 size: 15 residues. Trimming pared 4 bases from V and 4 bases from J, leaving 17 bases between. In germline, CDR1 is SGHAT, CDR2 FQNNGV. The CDR3 DNA reads as TGTGCCAGCAGCTCCCAGGACACCCAGGGATACGAGCAGTACTTC. Translated: CASSSQDTQGYEQYF.

This clonotype appeared a few times. The chain couples TRBV15 to TRBJ1-3; D not resolved. V dropped 0 bases and J dropped 0 bases, with 12 bases sitting between them. Germline CDR1 LNHNV, CDR2 YYDKDF (reference sequence). This CDR3 spans 17 amino acids. The CDR3, as DNA: TGTGCCACCAGCAGAGAACCCCGTCTGGACTCTGGAAACACCATATATTTT. As protein: CATSREPRLDSGNTIYF. Together with reference TRBV15 and TRBJ1-3, the CDR3 gives the full variable domain: DAMVIQNPRYQVTQFGKPVTLSCSQTLNHNVMYWYQQKSSQAPKLLFHYYDKDFNNEADTPDNFQSRRPNTSFCFLDIRSPGLGDTAMYLCATSREPRLDSGNTIYFGEGSWLTVV.

The chain couples TRBV28 to TRBJ1-2; 9 nucleotides agree with TRBD1. The CDR3 runs 14 residues. The junction had 6 bases not matched to a gene; V was cut back by 6 bases and J by 4 bases. Germline V gene lookup returns CDR1 MDHEN and CDR2 SYDVKM. CDR3 protein: CASRITGQGYGYTF. The CDR3 DNA sequence: TGTGCCAGCAGGATCACGGGACAGGGCTATGGCTACACCTTC.

Many counts were recorded for this clonotype. V is TRBV7-9 and J is TRBJ2-7; 9 bases align to TRBD1. Looked up from germline, CDR1 is SEHNR and CDR2 is FQNEAQ (reference sequence). CDR3 length: 17 residues. The V and J ends lost 1 base and 2 bases, in that order; junction bases with no gene match: 9. The CDR3 nucleotides are TGTGCCAGCAGCTTAGGCCCATTACAGGGGGCCCCCTACGAGCAGTACTTC. It translates to CASSLGPLQGAPYEQYF.

The chain recombines TRBV5-6 with TRBJ2-5, with D tentatively TRBD1 or TRBD2 (5 bases each). V was shortened by 3 bases and J by 1 base, with 10 bases between the two germline ends. The CDR3 totals 14 residues. Germline CDR1 and CDR2: SGHDT and YYEEEE. The CDR3 bases are TGTGCCAGCAGCTGGGGGAGACTCCAAGAGACCCAGTACTTC. Protein sequence: CASSWGRLQETQYF. Full variable domain (outside the CDR3, taken from reference TRBV5-6 and TRBJ2-5): DAGVTQSPTHLIKTRGQQVTLRCSPKSGHDTVSWYQQALGQGPQFIFQYYEEEERQRGNFPDRFSGHQFPNYSSELNVNALLLGDSALYLCASSWGRLQETQYFGPGTRLLVL.

The V and J genes are TRBV2 and TRBJ1-2; 7 bases map to TRBD1. The CDR3 extends over 15 amino acids. Germline lookup yields CDR1 SNHLY and CDR2 FYNNEI. J lost 8 bases, V lost 2 bases, and 11 bases had no gene match. The CDR3 bases are TGTGCCAGCAGTGAAAGGGGACAGCGGGAGAGGGGCTACACCTTC. This codes for CASSERGQRERGYTF.